This TCR beta chain emerged from a study of T cells in Graves' hyperthyroidism and ophthalmopathy. Overall study results and limits: Ophthalmopathy stood apart from stable hyperthyroidism in a 13 V-J model. It was a median about 7.1 months before onset that the model predicted ophthalmopathy.

Germline loops: CDR1 DFQATT, CDR2 SNEGSKA (reference sequence). With V trimmed by 6 bases and J by 4 bases, 6 bases remained unmatched. The CDR3 extends over 13 amino acids. Diagnostic decisions used clinical symptoms, serum thyroxine and TRAb, thyroid ultrasound and orbital computed tomography. Concerning this clonotype itself: Its antigen is undetermined.

TCR beta CDR3 sequences were amplified from RNA transcripts. HTBI primers were used for first-round RT-PCR of the TCR CDR3. TCRdb reprocessed the multiplex PCR reads with MiXCR, giving one entry per CDR3 protein. The table records approximately 500,000 distinct CDR3 sequences, about 43% of them present only once. The sequence was obtained from a woman younger than 35 with Graves' hyperthyroidism. Sequencing was performed on peripheral blood or thyroid tissue (not recorded which). The chain uses TRBV20-1 and TRBJ2-7; 10 bases match TRBD2. The CDR3 sequence: CSAPVAGGYEQYF. The CDR3 nucleotides are TGCAGTGCCCCAGTAGCGGGAGGTTACGAGCAGTACTTC.